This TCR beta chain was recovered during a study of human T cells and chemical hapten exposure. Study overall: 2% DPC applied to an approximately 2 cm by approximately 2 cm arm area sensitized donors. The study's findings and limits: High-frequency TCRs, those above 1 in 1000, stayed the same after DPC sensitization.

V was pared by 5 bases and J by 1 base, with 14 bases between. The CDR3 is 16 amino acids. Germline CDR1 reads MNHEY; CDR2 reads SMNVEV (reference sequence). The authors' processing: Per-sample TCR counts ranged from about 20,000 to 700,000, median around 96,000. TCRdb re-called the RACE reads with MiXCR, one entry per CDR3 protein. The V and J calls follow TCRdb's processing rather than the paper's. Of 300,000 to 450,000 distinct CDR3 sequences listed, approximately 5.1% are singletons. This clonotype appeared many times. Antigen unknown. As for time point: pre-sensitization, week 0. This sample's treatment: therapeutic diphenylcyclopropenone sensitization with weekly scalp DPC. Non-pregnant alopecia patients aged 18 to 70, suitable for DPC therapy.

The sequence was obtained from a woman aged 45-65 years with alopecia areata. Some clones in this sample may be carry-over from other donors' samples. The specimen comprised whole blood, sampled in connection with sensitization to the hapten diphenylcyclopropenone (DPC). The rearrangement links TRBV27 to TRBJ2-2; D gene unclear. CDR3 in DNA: TGTGCCAGCAGTCTCGTCAGGCAGGTGAACACCGGGGAGCTGTTTTTT. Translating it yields CASSLVRQVNTGELFF.